Listed here are 15 T cell receptor beta chains from one sample, sequenced in a study of T cell clonotyping in hematopoietic cell transplantation. Assay used: immunoSEQ multiplex PCR; TCRdb lists only in-frame clones, some missing. The data contain approximately 44,000 clones, 95% of them singletons. Sequencing was carried out using peripheral blood mononuclear cells. The receptor source for this set is a man aged 30 to 39 in good health. Some clones in this sample may be carry-over from other donors' samples.

V gene TRBV4-3 combines with J gene TRBJ1-1; D remains unclear. Germline V CDR1 and CDR2: LGHNA, YSLEER. The CDR3 totals 13 residues. Trimming removed 1 base from V and 4 bases from J, with 7 bases in between. Here the CDR3 reads CASSQGSPTEAFF. CDR3 sequence (DNA): TGCGCCAGCAGCCAAGGGAGTCCCACTGAAGCTTTCTTT.

The genes are TRBV7-9 and TRBJ2-1, with D tentatively TRBD2 (5 bases). Germline V gene sequence: CDR1 SEHNR, CDR2 FQNEAQ (reference sequence). V lost 10 bases and J lost 3, with 19 bases in between. The CDR3 is 15 amino acids. The CDR3 protein is CAMSLAEGIYNEQFF. In DNA form, the CDR3 reads TGTGCCATGTCCCTAGCCGAGGGAATCTACAATGAGCAGTTCTTC.

The chain recombines TRBV25-1 with TRBJ1-1; D perhaps matches TRBD1 (5 bases). Per germline, CDR1 MGHDK and CDR2 SYGVNS. V lost 6 bases, J lost 5 bases, and 10 bases lay in between. The CDR3 has 12 amino acids. The CDR3 DNA follows: TGTGCCAGCAGCGAAAGGGGTACTGAAGCTTTCTTT. This sequence encodes CASSERGTEAFF. The full variable domain, with the rest looked up from reference TRBV25-1 and TRBJ1-1, is EADIYQTPRYLVIGTGKKITLECSQTMGHDKMYWYQQDPGMELHLIHYSYGVNSTEKGDLSSESTVSRIRTEHFPLTLESARPSHTSQYLCASSERGTEAFFGQGTRLTVV.

J is TRBJ1-5 and V is TRBV30, with 9 bases identical to TRBD1. Germline V gives CDR1 GTSNPN, CDR2 SVGIG (reference sequence). The CDR3 spans 13 residues. V was clipped by 4 bases and J by 3 bases; unmatched bases: 1. CDR3 region: CAWNRGHNQPQHF. DNA for the CDR3: TGTGCCTGGAACAGGGGGCACAATCAGCCCCAGCATTTT.

This clone was seen only once. V gene TRBV5-1 combines with J gene TRBJ2-7; 14 nucleotides align to TRBD2. V gave up 0 bases and J gave up 3 bases; unmatched junction bases: 5. Germline V gene data show CDR1 as SGHRS and CDR2 as YFSETQ. The CDR3 runs to 17 residues. CDR3 sequence (DNA): TGCGCCAGCAGCTTGGGGGGACTAGCGGGGGCCTTCTACGAGCAGTACTTC. Amino acids: CASSLGGLAGAFYEQYF. Drawing the rest from reference TRBV5-1 and TRBJ2-7, the complete variable domain is KAGVTQTPRYLIKTRGQQVTLSCSPISGHRSVSWYQQTPGQGLQFLFEYFSETQRNKGNFPGRFSGRQFSNSRSEMNVSTLELGDSALYLCASSLGGLAGAFYEQYFGPGTRLTVT.

The chain uses TRBV4-2 and TRBJ2-5; the D call may be TRBD1 or TRBD2 (5 bases each). The V gene's germline CDR1 is LGHNA and CDR2 YNFKEQ. Trimming cost V 0 bases and J 5 bases, with 7 bases left between them. This CDR3 has 13 residues. The CDR3 DNA sequence: TGTGCCAGCAGCCAAGATGAGGGGGAGACCCAGTACTTC. Encoded protein: CASSQDEGETQYF.

The CDR3 region has the DNA TGTGCCAGCAGCCCCCCGGCGGGGGTCGAGCAGTACTTC. Its translation is CASSPPAGVEQYF. The rearrangement links TRBV9 to TRBJ2-7, with 7 bases aligning to TRBD2. The germline V gene encodes CDR1 SGDLS and CDR2 YYNGEE. V lost 4 bases and J lost 6; bases outside the gene matches: 7. The CDR3 extends over 13 amino acids.

The chain recombines TRBV9 with TRBJ1-4; the match to TRBD1 covers 11 bases. Trimming at V came to 3 bases and at J to 8 bases, leaving 6 bases not matched to a gene. The CDR3 consists of 15 residues. The V gene's germline CDR1 is SGDLS and CDR2 YYNGEE. CDR3 DNA sequence: TGTGCCAGCAGCGCGCGGGACAGGGGGACGGAAAAACTGTTTTTT. Its translation is CASSARDRGTEKLFF.

The J gene is TRBJ1-6, the V gene TRBV4-1; 7 bases map to TRBD1. Germline V gene data show CDR1 as MGHRA and CDR2 as YSYEKL. J lost 7 bases, V lost 5 bases, and 8 bases had no gene match. CDR3 length: 15 residues. The CDR3 sequence is CASSYLTGWNSPLHF. CDR3 in DNA: TGCGCCAGCAGCTACCTGACAGGGTGGAATTCACCCCTCCACTTT.

The chain employs TRBV7-6 and TRBJ2-3; D might be TRBD1 or TRBD2, each matching 5 bases. V dropped 5 bases and J dropped 0 bases, with 15 bases sitting between them. This CDR3 has 16 residues. Germline V gene data show CDR1 as SGHVS and CDR2 as FNYEAQ. This chain's CDR3 is CASSLPGPTSTDTQYF. CDR3 nucleotides: TGTGCCAGCAGCCTCCCGGGGCCGACTAGCACAGATACGCAGTATTTT.

V gene TRBV12-5 combines with J gene TRBJ2-5; D may match TRBD1 or TRBD2 (5 bases each). CDR3 length equals 17 residues. Germline CDR1 reads LGHNT; CDR2 reads FRNRAP. V lost 6 bases and J lost 5, with 25 bases in between. CDR3 in DNA: TGTGCTAGTGGCCTCGACACCGGGACCACCGGTAGGGAGACCCAGTACTTC. Translated: CASGLDTGTTGRETQYF.

The chain carries TRBV5-6 and TRBJ1-1, with no clear D. CDR1 and CDR2 (germline): SGHDT, YYEEEE. V was pared by 6 bases and J by 10 bases, with 22 bases between. The CDR3 is made up of 14 amino acids. The CDR3 DNA is TGTGCCAGCACCCAGGCGTACGGGTCGACGAGAGCTTTCTTT. This sequence encodes CASTQAYGSTRAFF.

This chain connects TRBV5-6 to TRBJ2-7, with D perhaps TRBD2 (5 bases). V was pared by 1 base and J by 2 bases, with 10 bases between. CDR1 is SGHDT and CDR2 is YYEEEE in the germline V gene. CDR3 length: 14 residues. The DNA of the CDR3 is TGTGCCAGCAGCTTGCTCGGGATGGCCTACGAGCAGTACTTC. Its translation: CASSLLGMAYEQYF.

The rearrangement uses TRBV2 and TRBJ2-7, with D possibly matching TRBD2 (5 bases). Germline lookup yields CDR1 SNHLY and CDR2 FYNNEI. The CDR3 runs to 11 residues. V lost 7 bases and J lost 6, with 10 bases in between. The CDR3 loop reads CASTAGGEQYF. The CDR3 nucleotides read TGTGCCAGCACGGCGGGCGGCGAGCAGTACTTC.

The gene calls are TRBV5-4 and TRBJ2-5, with TRBD1 as a possible D gene (5 bases). This CDR3 spans 17 amino acids. From germline, CDR1 is SGHNT and CDR2 YYREEE (reference sequence). Deletions cut 4 bases from V and 5 bases from J, with 24 bases between. This CDR3 is CASSQRVPTGPFETQYF. In DNA, the CDR3 is TGTGCCAGCAGCCAGAGAGTCCCCACAGGCCCGTTCGAGACCCAGTACTTC. Full variable domain (remainder filled in from reference TRBV5-4 and TRBJ2-5): ETGVTQSPTHLIKTRGQQVTLRCSSQSGHNTVSWYQQALGQGPQFIFQYYREEENGRGNFPPRFSGLQFPNYSSELNVNALELDDSALYLCASSQRVPTGPFETQYFGPGTRLLVL.